This T cell receptor (beta chain) was observed in a study of blood T cells in healthy people across ages. This clonotype turned up a few times. Then a second PCR, running roughly 7 to 11 cycles, was carried out with a sample-barcoded 5' primer and a J-beta primer mix. TCRdb used MiXCR to reprocess the 5' RACE reads, holding one entry per CDR3 protein. The sample yields 750,000 to 950,000 distinct CDR3 sequences, 25% to 30% seen once. The sample was also linked to a second study, of T cells of mothers and their children.

The TCR sequence derives from a middle-aged woman in good health. The specimen was blood.

CDR3 nucleotide sequence: TGTGCCAGCAGCTCCCTTGGGGGACACCTCACTGAAGCTTTCTTT. It translates to CASSSLGGHLTEAFF. This chain uses TRBV7-2 with TRBJ1-1, with a weak D call TRBD1 (6 bases). The CDR3 totals 15 residues. V was clipped by 4 bases and J by 4 bases, with 16 bases between them. Looked up from germline, CDR1 is SGHTA and CDR2 is FQGNSA.